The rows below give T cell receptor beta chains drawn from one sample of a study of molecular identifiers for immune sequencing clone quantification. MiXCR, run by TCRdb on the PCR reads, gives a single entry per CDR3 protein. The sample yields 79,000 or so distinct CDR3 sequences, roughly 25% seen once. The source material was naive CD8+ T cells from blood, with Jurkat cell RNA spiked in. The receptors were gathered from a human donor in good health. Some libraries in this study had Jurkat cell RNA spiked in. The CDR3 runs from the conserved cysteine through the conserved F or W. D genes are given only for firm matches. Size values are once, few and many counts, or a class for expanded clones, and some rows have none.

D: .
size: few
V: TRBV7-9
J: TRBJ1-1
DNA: TGTGCCAGCAGCTCTAACGGTCTTGGCCATCAGAACACTGAAGCTTTCTTT
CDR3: CASSSNGLGHQNTEAFF

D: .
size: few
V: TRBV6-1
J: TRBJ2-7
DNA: TGTGCCAGCAGTGCCTTCGACGTGACGGATTACGAGCAGTACTTC
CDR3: CASSAFDVTDYEQYF

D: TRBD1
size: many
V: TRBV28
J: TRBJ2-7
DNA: TGTGCCAGCAGTACTCGACAGGGGAGGCACTACGAGCAGTACTTC
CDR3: CASSTRQGRHYEQYF

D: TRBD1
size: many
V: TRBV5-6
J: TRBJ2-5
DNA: TGTGCCAGCAGCTTGGAGACAGGGGTCGAGACCCAGTACTTC
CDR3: CASSLETGVETQYF

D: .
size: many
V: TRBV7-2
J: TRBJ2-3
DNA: TGTGCCAGCAGCTTATCTCCGGTTCCGGATACGCAGTATTTT
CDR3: CASSLSPVPDTQYF

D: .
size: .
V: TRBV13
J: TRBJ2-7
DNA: TGTGCCAGCAGCCCCTCGCCTCCGCGGACCTACGAGCAGTACTTC
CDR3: CASSPSPPRTYEQYF

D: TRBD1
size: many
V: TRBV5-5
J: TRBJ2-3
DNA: TGTACCAGCAGCAGGCGGACAGGGGCAGGTACAGATACGCAGTATTTT
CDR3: CTSSRRTGAGTDTQYF

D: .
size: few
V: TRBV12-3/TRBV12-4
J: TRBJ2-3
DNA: TGTGCCAGCAGCCCCCTTGAACAGGGAATAGGGGGCACAGATACGCAGTATTTT
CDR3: CASSPLEQGIGGTDTQYF

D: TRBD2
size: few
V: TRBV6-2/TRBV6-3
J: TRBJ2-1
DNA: TGTGCCAGCAGTTACCCACTAGCGGGAGAATGGGACAATGAGCAGTTCTTC
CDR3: CASSYPLAGEWDNEQFF

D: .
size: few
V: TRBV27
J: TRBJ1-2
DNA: TGTGCCAGCAGTTTATCTTCAGGGATGAACTATGGCTACACCTTC
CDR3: CASSLSSGMNYGYTF

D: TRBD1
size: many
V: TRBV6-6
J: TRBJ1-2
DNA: TGTGCCAGCAGAGAGGGACAGGGCTATGGCTACACCTTC
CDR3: CASREGQGYGYTF